The present entry profiles one T cell receptor beta chain with its context. Its target is unknown. Assay used: immunoSEQ multiplex PCR; TCRdb lists only in-frame clones, some missing. Here the sample spans 20,000 to 25,000 clones, more than 80% being singletons. V was cut by 5 bases and J by 4 bases, with 15 bases left in between. The CDR3 runs 15 residues. CDR1 is PRHDT and CDR2 is FYEKMQ in the germline V gene (reference sequence). This specimen belongs to a study of T cells in narcolepsy. Findings and caveats of the study: Healthy controls reportedly lacked the autoreactive clonotypes serially found in patients' blood. Autoreactive clone sequences were missing from some blood memory CD4+ repertoires. Same-patient CSF and blood CD4+ T cell clonotypes included HCRT-specific and TRIB2-specific autoreactive ones.

V gene TRBV13 combines with J gene TRBJ2-1; weak D call: TRBD2 (6 bases). The clonotype originates from a human donor with narcolepsy. Sample: CD45RA- memory CD4+ T cells from PBMCs. CDR3 sequence reads: CASSLTGRKYNEQFF. The CDR3 region has the DNA TGTGCCAGCAGCCTAACTGGGAGGAAGTACAATGAGCAGTTCTTC.